Here is one TCR beta chain with its context. As handled by the study authors: By means of reference gene primer amplification, nucleated cell counts were estimated. TCRdb's copy holds only in-frame clones and misses some; the assay was immunoSEQ multiplex PCR. The V and J calls and clone size come from that table; D and trimming were worked out from the DNA. This sample carries over 65,000 clones, around 82% of them seen once, and the ten largest clones take 15% to 20%. These data belong to a study of blood T cell repertoires in COVID-19. Study-level background: Samples came from the United States, Italy and Spain, spanning acute and convalescent COVID-19. T cells, B-cell-depleted T cells, or PBMCs supplied cDNA or gDNA.

CDR1 MNHEY and CDR2 SMNVEV come from the germline V gene (reference sequence). This CDR3 comprises 14 residues. The V gene lost 5 bases and the J gene lost 2 bases, with 10 bases spanning the gap. This TCR derives from a man older than 75 with active COVID-19. This rearrangement joins TRBV27 to TRBJ2-1; no definite D call. Sequenced sample: peripheral blood. CDR3 region: CASSPFITYNEQFF. CDR3 DNA: TGTGCCAGCAGTCCCTTTATAACCTACAATGAGCAGTTCTTC.